This T cell receptor (beta chain) was documented in a study of blood T cell repertoires in COVID-19. Across the study: The samples span acute and convalescent COVID-19 from the United States, Italy and Spain. PBMCs, B-cell-depleted T cells, or T cells were the source of the cDNA or gDNA that made up the material.

V shed 2 bases and J 7 bases; nucleotides not matched to a gene: 2. Germline assignment: CDR1 SGHNT and CDR2 YYREEE (reference sequence). The CDR3 is 12 residues long. As originally analysed: Counts of nucleated cells, estimated from reference gene primer amplification, were obtained. Here immunoSEQ multiplex PCR was the method, and the copy in TCRdb shows in-frame clones only, minus some. V and J calls and clone size are as listed in that table; D and trimming were resolved from the DNA. The repertoire holds more than 50,000 clones, with 90% as singletons. The V call is TRBV5-4, the J call TRBJ2-7; 8 bases are a match to TRBD1. The clonotype was recovered from a human donor in a cohort sampled during active COVID-19. The sample comprised peripheral blood. CDR3 residues: CASSFTGGEQYF. CDR3 in DNA: TGTGCCAGCAGCTTTACAGGGGGGGAGCAGTACTTC.